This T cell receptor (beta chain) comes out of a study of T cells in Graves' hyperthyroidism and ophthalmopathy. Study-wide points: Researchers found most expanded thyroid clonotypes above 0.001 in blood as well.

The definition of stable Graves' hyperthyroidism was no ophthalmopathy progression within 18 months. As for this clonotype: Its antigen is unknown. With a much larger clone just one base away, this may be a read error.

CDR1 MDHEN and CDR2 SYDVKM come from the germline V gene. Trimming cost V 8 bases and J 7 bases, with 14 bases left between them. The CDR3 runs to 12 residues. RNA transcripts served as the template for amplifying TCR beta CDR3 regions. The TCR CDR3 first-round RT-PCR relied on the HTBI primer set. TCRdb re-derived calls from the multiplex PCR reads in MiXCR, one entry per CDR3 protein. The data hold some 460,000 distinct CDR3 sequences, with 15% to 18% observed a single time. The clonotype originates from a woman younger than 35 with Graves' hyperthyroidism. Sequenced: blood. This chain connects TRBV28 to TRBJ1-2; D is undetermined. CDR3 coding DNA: TGTGCCAGCGAAGGGCTAGGCTGTGGCTACACCTTC. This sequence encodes CASEGLGCGYTF.